Below, 19 T cell receptor beta chains from the same sample are listed, as sequenced in a study of cytomegalovirus exposure and HLA in healthy donors. Primers for the PCR totalled 60 Vbeta and 13 Jbeta. Measured with immunoSEQ multiplex PCR; TCRdb has only the in-frame clones, and not every one. The repertoire has tens of thousands of clones, approximately 70% of them found once; the top ten carry less than 25%. The sequencing input was PBMCs. The receptors here all came from a middle-aged man in good health and CMV-seropositive.

The chain uses TRBV18 and TRBJ1-4, with D perhaps TRBD1 (6 bases). The CDR3 contains 15 residues. Trimming left V 6 bases short and J 0 bases short, with 11 bases between. The V gene's germline CDR1 is KGHSH and CDR2 LQKENI. The CDR3 nucleotides read TGTGCCAGCTCCCCCCGGACAGCAACTAATGAAAAACTGTTTTTT. This encodes CASSPRTATNEKLFF.

The rearrangement links TRBV19 to TRBJ1-5; D remains unclear. The germline V and J ends were trimmed by 7 bases and 0 bases, with 13 bases remaining between them. This CDR3 is 15 amino acids long. Germline V gene sequence: CDR1 LNHDA, CDR2 SQIVND (reference sequence). The CDR3, as DNA: TGTGCCAGTATCGAGGGAAGGTCTAGCAATCAGCCCCAGCATTTT. Protein sequence: CASIEGRSSNQPQHF.

The rearrangement joins TRBV5-1 to TRBJ1-1, with D perhaps matching TRBD1 (5 bases). Trimming left V 2 bases short and J 8 bases short, with 16 bases between. Germline values: CDR1 SGHRS, CDR2 YFSETQ. The CDR3 is made up of 14 amino acids. CDR3: CASSFQGGEAEAFF. CDR3 DNA: TGCGCCAGCAGCTTCCAGGGAGGAGAAGCGGAAGCTTTCTTT.

The chain recombines TRBV5-6 with TRBJ2-3; no clear D. CDR3 length equals 13 residues. The V and J ends lost 1 base and 5 bases respectively, with 8 bases between them. Germline V CDR1 and CDR2: SGHDT, YYEEEE. The DNA for the CDR3 is TGTGCCAGCAGCTTGAGGTCGGGAGATACGCAGTATTTT. It codes for CASSLRSGDTQYF.

The chain combines TRBV7-6 with TRBJ2-2, with 13 bases aligning to TRBD2. Germline values: CDR1 SGHVS, CDR2 FNYEAQ. V lost 4 bases and J lost 2; bases outside the gene matches: 7. This CDR3 spans 18 amino acids. CDR3 residues: CASSSPTSGGHNTGELFF. The CDR3 DNA reads as TGTGCCAGCAGCTCACCGACTAGCGGGGGGCACAACACCGGGGAGCTGTTTTTT.

V gene TRBV7-2 combines with J gene TRBJ1-5; 9 positions match TRBD1. This CDR3 has 16 amino acids. Per the germline V gene, CDR1 is SGHTA and CDR2 is FQGNSA. With 5 bases clipped from V and 4 bases from J, the junction kept 9 bases outside the gene matches. CDR3 in amino acids: CASSTHGGQGNQPQHF. CDR3 DNA: TGTGCCAGCAGCACTCACGGGGGACAGGGTAATCAGCCCCAGCATTTT.

The chain carries TRBV7-2 and TRBJ1-1, with D tentatively TRBD1 (5 bases). Germline CDR1 and CDR2: SGHTA and FQGNSA. The CDR3 sequence is 14 residues long. Trimming cost V 3 bases and J 4 bases, with 12 bases left between them. The CDR3: CASSFTGRSTEAFF. CDR3 nucleotides: TGTGCCAGCAGCTTCACAGGCCGGAGCACTGAAGCTTTCTTT.

This rearrangement joins TRBV6-5 to TRBJ2-7; maybe TRBD2 (5 bases). The CDR3 loop spans 12 amino acids. The germline V gene encodes CDR1 MNHEY and CDR2 SVGAGI. V dropped 6 bases and J dropped 9 bases, with 15 bases sitting between them. CDR3 amino acids: CASSWHAGGQYF. CDR3 bases: TGTGCCAGCAGCTGGCATGCAGGAGGGCAGTACTTC.

V usage is TRBV5-1 and J usage is TRBJ2-1; TRBD2 is a possible D gene (5 bases). Germline V gene lookup returns CDR1 SGHRS and CDR2 YFSETQ. This CDR3 has 12 amino acids. Between the trimmed V and J ends, which lost 1 base and 8 bases, there was a span of 7 bases. The CDR3, as DNA: TGCGCCAGCAGCTTGTCCGGGGATGAGCAGTTCTTC. This translates into CASSLSGDEQFF.

The chain combines TRBV5-1 with TRBJ2-5, with 9 bases that match TRBD1. TRBJ2-7 explains the end of the DNA better; the J call may be wrong. The length of the CDR3 is 13 residues. The V gene's germline CDR1 is SGHRS and CDR2 YFSETQ. The CDR3 DNA is TGCGCCAGCACCCAGACAGGGGGAAACGAGCAGTACTTC. It specifies CASTQTGGNEQYF.

The chain recombines TRBV4-2 with TRBJ2-5, with TRBD2 identical over 10 bases. V gave up 4 bases and J gave up 3 bases; unmatched junction bases: 5. CDR1 is LGHNA, CDR2 YNFKEQ, per germline. This CDR3 comprises 15 residues. In nucleotides, the CDR3 is TGTGCCAGCAGCCCCACTAGCGGGGTCAAAGAGACCCAGTACTTC. This encodes CASSPTSGVKETQYF.

Only a few counts were recorded for this clone. The CDR3 bases are TGTGCCAGTCGTGGGACACCCACCCCTGAAGCTTTCTTT. Translation gives CASRGTPTPEAFF. The V call is TRBV19, the J call TRBJ1-1; perhaps TRBD1 as D (6 bases). Trimming shortened V by 8 bases and J by 6 bases, and 16 bases separated the two germline ends. CDR1 and CDR2 (germline): LNHDA, SQIVND (reference sequence). This CDR3 region has 13 residues.

The V gene is TRBV5-4, the J gene TRBJ2-1; D uncertain. Germline assignment: CDR1 SGHNT and CDR2 YYREEE (reference sequence). V gave up 2 bases and J gave up 5 bases, with 14 bases separating them. CDR3 length equals 15 residues. The CDR3 DNA reads as TGTGCCAGCAGCTTAAGAGGAGATCGGAACAATGAGCAGTTCTTC. Amino acid sequence: CASSLRGDRNNEQFF.

A single count supports this clone. The V call is TRBV10-2, the J call TRBJ2-5, with TRBD1 matching 7 bases. The last part of the DNA fits TRBJ2-7 better; the J call may be wrong. Germline CDR1 is WSHSY and CDR2 is SAAADI. The CDR3 consists of 12 residues. In nucleotides, the CDR3 is TGCGCCAGCAGGATGACAGGGTCCGAGCAGTACTTC. Amino acids: CASRMTGSEQYF.

The rearrangement joins TRBV6-6 to TRBJ1-1, with D perhaps TRBD1 (6 bases). Between the trimmed V and J ends, which lost 2 bases and 1 base, there was a span of 11 bases. The CDR3 has 15 residues. CDR1 MNHNY and CDR2 SVGAGI come from the germline V gene (reference sequence). The CDR3 region has the DNA TGTGCCAGCAGTTACAGTCCGGGACAGAACACTGAAGCTTTCTTT. It codes for CASSYSPGQNTEAFF.

The CDR3 DNA is TGCGCCAGCAGCTCTGGAGAGGGAGATGAGCAGTTCTTC. This sequence encodes CASSSGEGDEQFF. The rearrangement joins TRBV5-1 to TRBJ2-1; weak D call: TRBD2 (5 bases). The CDR3 runs to 13 residues. V shed 3 bases and J shed 8 bases, with 12 bases lying between them. Germline loops: CDR1 SGHRS, CDR2 YFSETQ.

This chain joins TRBV9 and TRBJ1-1; maybe TRBD1 (6 bases). The CDR3 is 14 residues long. With 3 bases removed from V and 5 bases from J, the gap between germline ends came to 14 bases. The germline V gene encodes CDR1 SGDLS and CDR2 YYNGEE. The CDR3 loop reads CASSDPGQGTEAFF. Written as DNA, the CDR3 is TGTGCCAGCAGCGACCCGGGCCAGGGGACTGAAGCTTTCTTT.

This chain uses TRBV6-1 with TRBJ1-2, with TRBD1 identical over 10 bases. The CDR3 extends over 14 amino acids. Trimming cost V 6 bases and J 4 bases; bases outside gene matches: 5. Germline values: CDR1 MNHNS, CDR2 SASEGT. CDR3 region: CASSRDRGGYGYTF. The CDR3 DNA follows: TGTGCCAGCAGCCGGGACAGGGGAGGCTATGGCTACACCTTC.

J is TRBJ2-2 and V is TRBV5-4; 13 nucleotides align to TRBD2. The CDR3 sequence is 16 residues long. Losses at the gene ends were 3 bases for V and 5 bases for J; bases not matched to a gene: 4. Germline V gives CDR1 SGHNT, CDR2 YYREEE (reference sequence). CDR3 region: CASSSGTSGVTGELFF. CDR3 sequence (DNA): TGTGCCAGCAGCTCGGGGACTAGCGGGGTAACCGGGGAGCTGTTTTTT. Variable domain in full (rest from reference TRBV5-4 and TRBJ2-2): ETGVTQSPTHLIKTRGQQVTLRCSSQSGHNTVSWYQQALGQGPQFIFQYYREEENGRGNFPPRFSGLQFPNYSSELNVNALELDDSALYLCASSSGTSGVTGELFFGEGSRLTVL.